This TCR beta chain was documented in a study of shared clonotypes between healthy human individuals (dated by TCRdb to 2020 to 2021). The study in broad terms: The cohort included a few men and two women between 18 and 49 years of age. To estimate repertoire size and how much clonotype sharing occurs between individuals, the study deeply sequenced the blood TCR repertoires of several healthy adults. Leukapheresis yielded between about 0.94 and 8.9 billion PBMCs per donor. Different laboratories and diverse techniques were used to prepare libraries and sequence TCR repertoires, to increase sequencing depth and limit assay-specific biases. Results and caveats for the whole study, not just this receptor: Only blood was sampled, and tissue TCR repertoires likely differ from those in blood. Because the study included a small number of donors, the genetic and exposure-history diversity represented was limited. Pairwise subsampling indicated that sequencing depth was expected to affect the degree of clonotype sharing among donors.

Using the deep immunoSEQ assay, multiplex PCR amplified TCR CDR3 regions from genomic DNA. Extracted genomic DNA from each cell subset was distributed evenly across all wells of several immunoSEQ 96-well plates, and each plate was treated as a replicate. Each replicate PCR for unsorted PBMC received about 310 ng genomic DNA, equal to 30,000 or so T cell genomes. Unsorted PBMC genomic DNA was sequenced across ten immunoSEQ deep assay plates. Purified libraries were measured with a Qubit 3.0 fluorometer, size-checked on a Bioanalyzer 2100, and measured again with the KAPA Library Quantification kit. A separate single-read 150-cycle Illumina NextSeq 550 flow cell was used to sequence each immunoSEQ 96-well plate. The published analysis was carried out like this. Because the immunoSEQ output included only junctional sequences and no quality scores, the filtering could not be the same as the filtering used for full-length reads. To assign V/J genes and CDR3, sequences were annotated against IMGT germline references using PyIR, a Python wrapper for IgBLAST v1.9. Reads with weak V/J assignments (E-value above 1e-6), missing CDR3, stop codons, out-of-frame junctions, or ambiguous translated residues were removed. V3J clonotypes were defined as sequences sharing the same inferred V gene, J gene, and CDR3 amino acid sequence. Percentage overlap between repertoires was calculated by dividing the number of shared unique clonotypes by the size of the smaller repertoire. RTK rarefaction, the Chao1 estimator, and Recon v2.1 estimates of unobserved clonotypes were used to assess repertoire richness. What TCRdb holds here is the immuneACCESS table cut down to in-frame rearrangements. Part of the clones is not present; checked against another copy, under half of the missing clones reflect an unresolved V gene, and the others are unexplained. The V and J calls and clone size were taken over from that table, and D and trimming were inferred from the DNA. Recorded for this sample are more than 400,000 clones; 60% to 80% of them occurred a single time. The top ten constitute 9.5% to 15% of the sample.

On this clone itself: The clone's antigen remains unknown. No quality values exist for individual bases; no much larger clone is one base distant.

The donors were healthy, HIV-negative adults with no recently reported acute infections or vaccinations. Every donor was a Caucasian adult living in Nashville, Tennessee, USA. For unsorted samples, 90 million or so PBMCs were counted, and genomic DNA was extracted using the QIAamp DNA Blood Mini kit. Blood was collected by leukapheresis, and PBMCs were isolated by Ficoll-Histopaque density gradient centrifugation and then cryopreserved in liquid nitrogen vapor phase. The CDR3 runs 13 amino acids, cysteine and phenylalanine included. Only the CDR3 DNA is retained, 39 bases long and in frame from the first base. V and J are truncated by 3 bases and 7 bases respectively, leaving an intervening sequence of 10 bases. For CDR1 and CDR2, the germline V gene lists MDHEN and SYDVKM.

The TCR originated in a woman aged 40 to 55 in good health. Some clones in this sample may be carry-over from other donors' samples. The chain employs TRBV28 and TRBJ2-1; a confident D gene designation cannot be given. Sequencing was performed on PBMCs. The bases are TGTGCCAGCAGTTTCTGGGTCCGGAATGAGCAGTTCTTC. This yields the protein CASSFWVRNEQFF.